These 15 T cell receptor beta chains were sequenced from one sample in a study of post-analysis software for immune sequencing data. Overall study results and limits: TRBV5-6, TRBV5-1 and TRBV20-1 belonged to a set of a few TRBV segments that were more frequent in patients than controls.

Their recognized antigens are unknown. The library was made from cDNA and included unique molecular identifiers. TCRdb reprocessed the PCR reads via MiXCR and lists one record per CDR3 protein. The table shows hundreds of thousands of distinct CDR3 sequences, with approximately 59% occurring only once. The source material was blood. Receptors originate from a girl aged 2 to 10 with multiple sclerosis.

This chain joins TRBV10-3 and TRBJ1-6; TRBD1 aligns across 7 bases. Germline values: CDR1 ENHRY, CDR2 SYGVKD. V was clipped by 5 bases and J by 8 bases; unmatched bases: 6. This CDR3 region has 14 residues. The DNA of the CDR3 is TGTGCCATCAGTAAAGTTACAGGGGATTCACCCCTCCACTTT. It specifies CAISKVTGDSPLHF.

With regard to this clonotype: It may be a read error: a sequence one base away is much more abundant. The chain employs TRBV14 and TRBJ2-1; the match to TRBD2 covers 9 bases. The CDR3 spans 14 residues. CDR1 is SGHDN, CDR2 FVKESK, per germline. The CDR3 DNA sequence: TGTGCCGGCAGCCGTCCTAGCGGGAACAGTGAGCAGTTCTTC. This sequence encodes CAGSRPSGNSEQFF.

This clonotype showed up just a few times. The chain has TRBV29-1 and TRBJ2-5; 9 bases match TRBD2. The germline CDR1 and CDR2 sequences are SQVTM and ANQGSEA. This CDR3 has 14 residues. V dropped 4 bases and J dropped 1; count of bases not matched to a gene: 4. CDR3 sequence: CSVASGATQETQYF. In DNA, the CDR3 is TGCAGCGTTGCTAGCGGGGCTACCCAAGAGACCCAGTACTTC.

Notes on this clonotype: This may stem from a read error, because a much larger clone lies one nucleotide away. The CDR3 loop reads CSARPGGDPYEQYF. CDR3 sequence (DNA): TGCAGTGCCAGGCCTGGGGGAGATCCCTACGAGCAGTACTTC. The rearrangement links TRBV20-1 to TRBJ2-7; D may be TRBD1 or TRBD2 (5 bases each). The germline CDR1 and CDR2 sequences are DFQATT and SNEGSKA (reference sequence). This CDR3 has 14 amino acids. Trimming pared 6 bases from V and 2 bases from J, leaving 17 bases between.

The rearrangement joins TRBV2 to TRBJ2-1, with D possibly being TRBD1 or TRBD2 (5 bases each). V was clipped by 6 bases and J by 4 bases, with 13 bases between them. In germline, CDR1 is SNHLY, CDR2 FYNNEI. This CDR3 comprises 14 residues. The CDR3 nucleotides read TGTGCCAGCAGGCAGAACGGGGCTTACAATGAGCAGTTCTTC. Its protein product is CASRQNGAYNEQFF. Based on the CDR3 plus reference TRBV2 and TRBJ2-1, the full variable domain is EPEVTQTPSHQVTQMGQEVILRCVPISNHLYFYWYRQILGQKVEFLVSFYNNEISEKSEIFDDQFSVERPDGSNFTLKIRSTKLEDSAMYFCASRQNGAYNEQFFGPGTRLTVL.

The gene calls are TRBV10-3 and TRBJ2-3; D might be TRBD1 (5 bases). V lost 2 bases, J lost 3 bases, and 15 bases lay in between. The CDR3 totals 16 residues. Germline loops: CDR1 ENHRY, CDR2 SYGVKD. In nucleotides, the CDR3 is TGTGCCATCAGTGAGAACCCAGGCACAGGAACAGATACGCAGTATTTT. It codes for CAISENPGTGTDTQYF.

Regarding this clonotype: One end of the junction is discordant with germline, which a read error may explain. The CDR3 bases are TGTGCCAGCAGTTTATTGGGGAGTGAGCAGTTCTTC. This translates into CASSLLGSEQFF. V and J are TRBV5-1 and TRBJ2-1, with D perhaps TRBD2 (5 bases). Germline V gives CDR1 SGHRS, CDR2 YFSETQ. There are 12 residues in the CDR3.

V and J are TRBV7-2 and TRBJ1-5, with D possibly TRBD1 on 5 matching bases. The germline V gene encodes CDR1 SGHTA and CDR2 FQGNSA. V was pared by 0 bases and J by 7 bases, with 16 bases between. There are 16 residues in the CDR3. Here the CDR3 DNA reads TGTGCCAGCAGCTTAGCAGGGACGGGTCGGGGGCAGCCCCAGCATTTT. This codes for CASSLAGTGRGQPQHF. The full variable domain, its missing parts supplied by reference TRBV7-2 and TRBJ1-5, is GAGVSQSPSNKVTEKGKDVELRCDPISGHTALYWYRQSLGQGLEFLIYFQGNSAPDKSGLPSDRFSAERTGGSVSTLTIQRTQQEDSAVYLCASSLAGTGRGQPQHFGDGTRLSIL.

The chain uses TRBV29-1 and TRBJ1-1, with TRBD1 as a possible D gene (5 bases). Per the germline V gene, CDR1 is SQVTM and CDR2 is ANQGSEA. V dropped 1 base and J dropped 5 bases, with 11 bases sitting between them. The CDR3 contains 13 residues. Here the CDR3 DNA reads TGCAGCGTTGAAGTGACAGTTGGGACTGAAGCTTTCTTT. Amino acids: CSVEVTVGTEAFF.

Regarding this clonotype: This likely comes from a read error, as the CDR3 has no conserved phenylalanine or tryptophan at its end. The chain combines TRBV6-6 with TRBJ2-5; D ambiguous. Germline V gene sequence: CDR1 MNHNY, CDR2 SVGAGI (reference sequence). The V end was cut by 2 bases, the J end by 4 bases, with 14 bases between. The CDR3 length is 15 residues. CDR3 nucleotides: TGTGCCAGCAGTTACCTAATAGTGCCTGGAGAGACCCAGTACTTA. This encodes CASSYLIVPGETQYL.

The V call is TRBV29-1, the J call TRBJ2-1; TRBD2 matches 7 bases. The CDR3 has 13 amino acids. Germline-derived CDR1 and CDR2 are SQVTM and ANQGSEA. V lost 5 bases, J lost 7 bases, and 8 bases stayed unmatched. DNA of the CDR3: TGCAGCGTTCGGGGGGAGTTGAAGAATGAGCAGTTCTTC. This translates into CSVRGELKNEQFF.

This clonotype has only a few counts. The J gene is TRBJ1-1, the V gene TRBV6-5; D is undetermined. This CDR3 has 12 amino acids. V lost 7 bases and J lost 5, with 11 bases in between. Germline loops: CDR1 MNHEY, CDR2 SVGAGI. This chain's CDR3 is CASTSVLTEAFF. The CDR3 nucleotides read TGTGCCAGCACCTCGGTGTTGACTGAAGCTTTCTTT.

This clonotype was observed a few times. The rearrangement joins TRBV24-1 to TRBJ2-6, with TRBD1 identical over 7 bases. After removal of 4 bases from V and 0 bases from J, the junction contained 5 bases not matched to a gene. The CDR3 spans 17 residues. Germline loops: CDR1 KGHDR, CDR2 SFDVKD. CDR3 sequence: CATSDQSGGSGANVLTF. Written as DNA, the CDR3 is TGTGCCACCAGTGACCAATCAGGGGGCTCTGGGGCCAACGTCCTGACTTTC.

The chain is built from TRBV9 and TRBJ1-2, with 9 bases that match TRBD1. In germline, CDR1 is SGDLS, CDR2 YYNGEE. This CDR3 is 15 amino acids long. V shed 0 bases and J 4 bases; nucleotides not matched to a gene: 4. The CDR3 bases are TGTGCCAGCAGCGTAGCCCCGACAGGGGGCTATGGCTACACCTTC. Its translation: CASSVAPTGGYGYTF.

Notes on this clonotype: Mismatch with germline at one junction end may stem from a read error. V and J are TRBV28 and TRBJ2-5; D may be TRBD1 (6 bases). Per germline, CDR1 MDHEN and CDR2 SYDVKM. This CDR3 is built from 16 residues. The CDR3 reads CASSSTGKPTWETQYF. In DNA, the CDR3 is TGTGCTAGCAGTTCCACAGGGAAGCCCACTTGGGAGACCCAGTACTTC.